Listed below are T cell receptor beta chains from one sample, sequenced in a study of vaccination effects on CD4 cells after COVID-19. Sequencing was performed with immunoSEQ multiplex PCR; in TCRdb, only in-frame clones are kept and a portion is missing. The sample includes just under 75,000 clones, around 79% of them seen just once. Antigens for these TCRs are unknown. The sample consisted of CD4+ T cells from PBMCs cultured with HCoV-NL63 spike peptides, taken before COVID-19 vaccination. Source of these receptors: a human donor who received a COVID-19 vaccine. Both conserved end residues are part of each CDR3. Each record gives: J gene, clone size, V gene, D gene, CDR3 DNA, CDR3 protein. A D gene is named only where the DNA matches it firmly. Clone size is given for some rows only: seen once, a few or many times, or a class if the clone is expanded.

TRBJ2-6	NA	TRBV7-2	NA	TGTGCCAGCAGCTTACAGAGCGCTGGGGCCAACGTCCTGACTTTC	CASSLQSAGANVLTF
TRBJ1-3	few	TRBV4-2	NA	TGTGCCAGCAGCCAAGATCGGACGGAAAACACCATATATTTT	CASSQDRTENTIYF
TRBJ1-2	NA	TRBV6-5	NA	TGTGCCAGCCGCGACGGGCCCGGTTATGGCTACACCTTC	CASRDGPGYGYTF
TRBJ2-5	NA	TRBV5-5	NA	TGTGCCAGCAGCTCCACAGGGTTTGGAGAGACCCAGTACTTC	CASSSTGFGETQYF
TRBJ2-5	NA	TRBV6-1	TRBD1	TGTGCCAGCAGTGACGGGACAGGGGGTCGGGAGACCCAGTACTTC	CASSDGTGGRETQYF
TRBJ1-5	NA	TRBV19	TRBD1	TGTGCCAGTTCCCGTGGGACAGGGGTAAGCAATCAGCCCCAGCATTTT	CASSRGTGVSNQPQHF
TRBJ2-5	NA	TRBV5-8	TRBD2	TGTGCCAGCCCTACCCTAGCGGGGGGACCGTACCAAGAGACCCAGTACTTC	CASPTLAGGPYQETQYF
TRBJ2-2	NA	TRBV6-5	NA	TGTGCCAGAGGGAACGAGGGGGGTGGAACCGGGGAGCTGTTTTTT	CARGNEGGGTGELFF
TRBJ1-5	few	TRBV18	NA	TGTGCCAGCTCACCACAACCCTCGCCGGAGCCCCAGCATTTT	CASSPQPSPEPQHF
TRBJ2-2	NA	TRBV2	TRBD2	TGTGCCAGCACCCCCCCCGGCGGGGGGAACACCGGGGAGCTGTTTTTT	CASTPPGGGNTGELFF
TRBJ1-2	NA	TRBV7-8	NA	TGTGCCAGCAGCTTAGTACAATCGGGATATGGCTACACCTTC	CASSLVQSGYGYTF
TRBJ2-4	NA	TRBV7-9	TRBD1	TGTGCCAGCAAACACGGGACAGGGGAAAACATTCAGTACTTC	CASKHGTGENIQYF
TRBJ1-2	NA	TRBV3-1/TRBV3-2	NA	TGTGCCAGCAGCCAAGATTGGGGGGACGGTTATGGCTACACCTTC	CASSQDWGDGYGYTF
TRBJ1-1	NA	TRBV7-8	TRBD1	TGTGCCAGCAGCTTAAGGGACAGGGGGCTGGGTACTGAAGCTTTCTTT	CASSLRDRGLGTEAFF
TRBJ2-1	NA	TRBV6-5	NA	TGTGCCAGCAGCAGCAGGGGTATCTCCTACAATGAGCAGTTCTTC	CASSSRGISYNEQFF
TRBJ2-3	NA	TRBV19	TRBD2	TGTGCCAGTAGTAAAGCGGGGGGCTCAGATACGCAGTATTTT	CASSKAGGSDTQYF
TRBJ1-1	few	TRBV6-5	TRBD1	TGTGCCAGCAGTTACCCAGGGGCAGGGGGTTTCACTGAAGCTTTCTTT	CASSYPGAGGFTEAFF
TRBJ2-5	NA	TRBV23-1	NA	TGCGCCAGCAGTCAATGGAGCAGGGCCCGAAGGACCCAGTACTTC	CASSQWSRARRTQYF
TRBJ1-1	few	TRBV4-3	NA	TGCGCCAGCAGCCAAGTTTCAGGGGCTGGCACTGAAGCTTTCTTT	CASSQVSGAGTEAFF
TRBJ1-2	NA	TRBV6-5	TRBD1	TGTGCCAGCAGGACGACAGGGTACATTGGCTACACCTTC	CASRTTGYIGYTF
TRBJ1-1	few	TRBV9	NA	TGTGCCAGCAGCACCGAATCGAACACTGAAGCTTTCTTT	CASSTESNTEAFF
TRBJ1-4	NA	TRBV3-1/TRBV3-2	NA	TGTGCCAGCAGCCAAGATAGGGGCAGTTTAACAACTAATGAAAAACTGTTTTTT	CASSQDRGSLTTNEKLFF
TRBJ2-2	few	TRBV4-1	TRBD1	TGCGCCAGCAGCCAGGCTGACAGGGAAACCGGGGAGCTGTTTTTT	CASSQADRETGELFF
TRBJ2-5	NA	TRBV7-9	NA	TGTGCCAGCAGCTTAGCGCTGAATGCCCAAGAGACCCAGTACTTC	CASSLALNAQETQYF
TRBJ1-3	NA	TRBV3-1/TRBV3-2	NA	TGTGCCAGCAGCTTCTACCTCAGGGACTCTGGAAACACCATATATTTT	CASSFYLRDSGNTIYF
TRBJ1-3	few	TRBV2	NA	TGTGCCAGCAGTGCTATCGTCTCTGGAAACACCATATATTTT	CASSAIVSGNTIYF
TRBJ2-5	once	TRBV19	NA	TGTGCCAGTAGTATAGGGCACCAAGAGACCCAGTACTTC	CASSIGHQETQYF
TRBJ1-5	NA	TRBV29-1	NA	TGCAGCGTTGAAGAAATGGAGGTTAATAGCAATCAGCCCCAGCATTTT	CSVEEMEVNSNQPQHF
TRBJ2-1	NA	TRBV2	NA	TGTGCCAGCAGCCCCAACAGCTACTCCTACAATGAGCAGTTCTTC	CASSPNSYSYNEQFF
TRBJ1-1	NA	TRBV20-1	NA	TGCAGTTGGGTGGGGAACACTGAAGCTTTCTTT	CSWVGNTEAFF
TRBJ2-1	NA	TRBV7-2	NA	TGTGCCAGCAGCTTTGCTGGGGGTTTTACCTACAATGAGCAGTTCTTC	CASSFAGGFTYNEQFF
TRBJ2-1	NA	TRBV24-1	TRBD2	TGTGCCACCTCGGGGAGCGGGGTCAATGAGCAGTTCTTC	CATSGSGVNEQFF
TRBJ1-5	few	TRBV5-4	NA	TGTGCCAGCAGCTTGGGTATTCGTCAGCCCCAGCATTTT	CASSLGIRQPQHF
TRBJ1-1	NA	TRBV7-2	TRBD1	TGTGCCAGCAGCGTGGACCGACAGGGTGTGGGTGAAGCTTTCTTT	CASSVDRQGVGEAFF
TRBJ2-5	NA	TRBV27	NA	TGTGCCAGCAGTTTATCGCGACAGCAAGAGACCCAGTACTTC	CASSLSRQQETQYF
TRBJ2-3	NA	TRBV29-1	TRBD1	TGCAGCGTCGAGGGACAGGGGTCAGATACGCAGTATTTT	CSVEGQGSDTQYF
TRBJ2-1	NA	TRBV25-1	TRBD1	TGTGCCAGCAGTGAGTCAGACAGGGGGGGAAACAATGAGCAGTTCTTC	CASSESDRGGNNEQFF
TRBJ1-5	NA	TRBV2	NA	TGTGCCAGCAGAACTGAGCTGGGAAGCAATCAGCCCCAGCATTTT	CASRTELGSNQPQHF
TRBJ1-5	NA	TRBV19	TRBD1	TGTGCCAGTAGTGAAAGACAGGGGATCCGCAATCAGCCCCAGCATTTT	CASSERQGIRNQPQHF
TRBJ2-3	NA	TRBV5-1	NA	TGCGCCAGCAGCTCCGGGGGTTACTCAGATACGCAGTATTTT	CASSSGGYSDTQYF
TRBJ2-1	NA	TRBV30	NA	TGTGCCTGGACCCCTCCTTCCCACATCGATGAGCAGTTCTTC	CAWTPPSHIDEQFF
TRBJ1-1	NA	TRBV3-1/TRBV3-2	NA	TGTGCCAGCAGCCTAACAGAGAACACTGAAGCTTTCTTT	CASSLTENTEAFF
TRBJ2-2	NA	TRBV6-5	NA	TGTGCCAGCAGTTTGAGAGGCACCGGGGAGCTGTTTTTT	CASSLRGTGELFF
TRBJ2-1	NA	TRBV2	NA	TGTGCCAGCAGTGAGACGCTAGGTAGATACAATGAGCAGTTCTTC	CASSETLGRYNEQFF
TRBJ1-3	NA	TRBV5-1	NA	TGCGCCAGCAGCTCTACAGGGACTTCTGGAAACACCATATATTTT	CASSSTGTSGNTIYF
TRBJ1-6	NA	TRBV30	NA	TGTGCCTGGAGTGGACCTTCCTTAAGTAATTCACCCCTCCACTTT	CAWSGPSLSNSPLHF
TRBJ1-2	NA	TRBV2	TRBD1	TGTGCCAGCGGACAGGAGATGGGGTATGGCTACACCTTC	CASGQEMGYGYTF
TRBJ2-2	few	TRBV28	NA	TGTGCCATCCCCGACCGGTCCGGGGAGCTGTTTTTT	CAIPDRSGELFF
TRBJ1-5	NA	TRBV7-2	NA	TGTGCCAGCAGCTCGGGGGGAAGTGTGGGTCAGCCCCAGCATTTT	CASSSGGSVGQPQHF
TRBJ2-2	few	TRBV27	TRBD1	TGTGCCAGCAGTTTAAATCCAGGGGGCGGTACCGGGGAGCTGTTTTTT	CASSLNPGGGTGELFF
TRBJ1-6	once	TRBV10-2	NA	TGCGCCAGCAGTGCTGACAGCTATTCACCCCTCCACTTT	CASSADSYSPLHF
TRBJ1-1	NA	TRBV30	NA	TGTGCCTGGAGTGTCGGGACGTATTTCTTGAACACTGAAGCTTTCTTT	CAWSVGTYFLNTEAFF